Listed here are 24 T cell receptor beta chains from one sample, sequenced in a study of blood T cell repertoires in COVID-19. Assay used: immunoSEQ multiplex PCR; TCRdb lists only in-frame clones, some missing. The data contain over 250,000 clones, about 85% of them seen just once; the ten biggest clones take up about an eighth. The material sequenced was peripheral blood. All receptors come from a human donor in a cohort sampled during active COVID-19.

This rearrangement joins TRBV6-5 to TRBJ2-3; TRBD1 might be the D (5 bases). The germline V gene has CDR1 MNHEY and CDR2 SVGAGI. V was clipped by 2 bases and J by 0 bases, with 6 bases between them. This CDR3 is 14 amino acids long. CDR3 in amino acids: CASSYGASTDTQYF. The CDR3 DNA follows: TGTGCCAGCAGTTACGGGGCGAGCACAGATACGCAGTATTTT.

The rearrangement joins TRBV19 to TRBJ2-7; D might be TRBD1 (5 bases). The germline V gene has CDR1 LNHDA and CDR2 SQIVND (reference sequence). This CDR3 has 13 amino acids. Trimming left V 8 bases short and J 4 bases short, with 15 bases between. The CDR3, as DNA: TGTGCCAGTCAGGGAAGCGCCCATTACGAGCAGTACTTC. Translating it yields CASQGSAHYEQYF.

This chain connects TRBV9 to TRBJ2-7; 12 nucleotides line up with TRBD2. CDR3 length: 15 residues. V shed 0 bases, J shed 4 bases, and the junction held 2 bases outside the gene matches. Germline CDR1 and CDR2: SGDLS and YYNGEE. In DNA, the CDR3 is TGTGCCAGCAGCGTAGGTCTAGCGGGAGGGTACGAGCAGTACTTC. Translated: CASSVGLAGGYEQYF.

The chain joins TRBV10-3 to TRBJ1-6; 7 bases align to TRBD1. Germline-derived CDR1 and CDR2 are ENHRY and SYGVKD. The J segment lost 7 bases and the V segment lost 6 bases, leaving 3 bases of the junction unmatched. The CDR3 extends over 13 amino acids. This chain's CDR3 is CAIRRDRNSPLHF. In nucleotides, the CDR3 is TGTGCCATCAGACGGGACAGAAATTCACCCCTCCACTTT.

The V and J genes are TRBV18 and TRBJ1-4; the D gene is possibly TRBD1 (6 bases). V shed 0 bases and J shed 7 bases, with 9 bases lying between them. This CDR3 is 14 amino acids long. Germline V gene lookup returns CDR1 KGHSH and CDR2 LQKENI. Written as DNA, the CDR3 is TGTGCCAGCTCACCACCCCGGACAGCTGAAAAACTGTTTTTT. Translating it yields CASSPPRTAEKLFF. Drawing the rest from reference TRBV18 and TRBJ1-4, the complete variable domain is NAGVMQNPRHLVRRRGQEARLRCSPMKGHSHVYWYRQLPEEGLKFMVYLQKENIIDESGMPKERFSAEFPKEGPSILRIQQVVRGDSAAYFCASSPPRTAEKLFFGSGTQLSVL.

J is TRBJ2-1 and V is TRBV7-8, with TRBD1 matching over 8 bases. CDR1 is SGHVS and CDR2 is FQNEAQ in the germline V gene. CDR3 length equals 15 residues. Unmatched junction bases numbered 3, after V lost 1 base and J lost 4 bases. The CDR3 sequence is CASSLVGTGYNEQFF. The CDR3 DNA sequence: TGTGCCAGCAGCTTAGTCGGGACAGGTTACAATGAGCAGTTCTTC. Together with reference TRBV7-8 and TRBJ2-1, the CDR3 gives the full variable domain: GAGVSQSPRYKVAKRGQDVALRCDPISGHVSLFWYQQALGQGPEFLTYFQNEAQLDKSGLPSDRFFAERPEGSVSTLKIQRTQQEDSAVYLCASSLVGTGYNEQFFGPGTRLTVL.

V and J are TRBV6-5 and TRBJ1-2, with 7 bases lining up with TRBD1. Trimming at V came to 6 bases and at J to 0 bases, leaving 1 base not matched to a gene. Germline CDR1 MNHEY, CDR2 SVGAGI. The CDR3 is 13 amino acids. The CDR3 region is CASRGTANYGYTF. For the CDR3, the DNA is TGTGCCAGCAGGGGGACAGCTAACTATGGCTACACCTTC.

The chain couples TRBV18 to TRBJ2-7; 7 nucleotides align to TRBD2. The CDR3 extends over 13 amino acids. Trimming at V came to 8 bases and at J to 3 bases, leaving 7 bases not matched to a gene. The germline V gene has CDR1 KGHSH and CDR2 LQKENI. CDR3 DNA: TGTGCCAGCACCCAGCGGGATGTCTACGAGCAGTACTTC. Amino acids: CASTQRDVYEQYF.

The chain carries TRBV11-3 and TRBJ2-1; D unresolved. CDR3 length equals 14 residues. Per germline, CDR1 SGHNT and CDR2 YENEEA. V lost 1 base to trimming and J lost 9 bases, with 13 bases between them. The CDR3 is CASSLGHSSTEQFF. In nucleotides, the CDR3 is TGTGCCAGCAGCTTAGGTCACAGCAGCACTGAGCAGTTCTTC.

The chain joins TRBV7-8 to TRBJ2-7; TRBD2 agrees at 7 bases. Trimming removed 5 bases from V and 5 bases from J; junction bases left unmatched: 9. Germline V gene lookup returns CDR1 SGHVS and CDR2 FQNEAQ. The CDR3 spans 14 residues. The CDR3 nucleotides are TGTGCCAGCAGCACAATGCTAGCGGTTAACGAGCAGTACTTC. Its protein is CASSTMLAVNEQYF.

This chain connects TRBV6-5 to TRBJ2-7, with 13 bases aligning to TRBD2. This CDR3 is 15 amino acids long. The V gene's germline CDR1 is MNHEY and CDR2 SVGAGI. The junction had 8 bases not matched to a gene; V was cut back by 5 bases and J by 7 bases. Written as DNA, the CDR3 is TGTGCCAGCAGTCCACTAGCGGGAGGGCTCAGGGAGCAGTACTTC. Its translation: CASSPLAGGLREQYF.

The CDR3 nucleotides are TGTGCCAGTAGTGGAACAGCGGTTAGCTCCTATAATTCACCCCTCCACTTT. It yields the protein CASSGTAVSSYNSPLHF. J is TRBJ1-6 and V is TRBV19; D is undetermined. With 5 bases removed from V and 0 bases from J, the gap between germline ends came to 14 bases. This CDR3 is 17 amino acids long. CDR1 and CDR2 from the germline V gene are LNHDA and SQIVND (reference sequence).

In this sample, this clone turned up once. The chain carries TRBV2 and TRBJ2-3; the match to TRBD2 covers 8 bases. V shed 6 bases, J shed 3 bases, and the junction held 17 bases outside the gene matches. The CDR3 runs 18 residues. Per germline, CDR1 SNHLY and CDR2 FYNNEI. The CDR3 loop is CASRDVLRTSGPTDTQYF. CDR3 nucleotides: TGTGCCAGCAGAGACGTGTTGAGAACTAGCGGACCTACAGATACGCAGTATTTT.

The genes are TRBV7-2 and TRBJ2-7, with 10 bases identical to TRBD2. The CDR3 spans 17 residues. Germline CDR1 SGHTA, CDR2 FQGNSA. Losses at the gene ends were 5 bases for V and 2 bases for J; bases not matched to a gene: 12. CDR3 nucleotides: TGTGCCAGCAGCCGCGGACTAGCGGTTACCTATACCTACGAGCAGTACTTC. Its translation is CASSRGLAVTYTYEQYF.

The rearrangement joins TRBV12-5 to TRBJ2-7, with 8 bases matching TRBD1. V was pared by 5 bases and J by 1 base, with 13 bases of the junction left unmatched. This CDR3 comprises 17 residues. Germline CDR1 is LGHNT and CDR2 is FRNRAP. The CDR3 DNA sequence: TGTGCTAGTGGTCTTAACCCATGGGACAGGTCTTCCTACGAGCAGTACTTC. This sequence encodes CASGLNPWDRSSYEQYF.

The genes are TRBV7-2 and TRBJ2-1; D might be TRBD2 (6 bases). Germline CDR1 reads SGHTA; CDR2 reads FQGNSA. V was shortened by 5 bases and J by 10 bases, with 18 bases between the two germline ends. The length of the CDR3 is 14 residues. CDR3 nucleotide sequence: TGTGCCAGCAGCCCGATCGGGAGATCGCGGGAGCAGTTCTTC. This gives the protein CASSPIGRSREQFF.

This rearrangement joins TRBV7-9 to TRBJ2-3; 8 positions agree with TRBD2. From germline, CDR1 is SEHNR and CDR2 FQNEAQ (reference sequence). V trimming: 2 bases; J trimming: 4 bases; junction bases outside the gene matches: 5. The CDR3 sequence is 15 residues long. CDR3 region: CASSLKRELADTQYF. CDR3 in DNA: TGTGCCAGCAGCTTAAAGCGGGAGTTGGCAGATACGCAGTATTTT.

A note on this clone: An end of the junction differs from the germline gene, which may be a read error. The J gene is TRBJ2-3, the V gene TRBV20-1; 9 nucleotides agree with TRBD2. CDR3 size: 18 residues. Germline V gene sequence: CDR1 DFQATT, CDR2 SNEGSKA (reference sequence). The CDR3 sequence: CSASLASGGRGGTDTQYF. The DNA of the CDR3 is TGCAGTGCTAGTTTAGCTAGCGGAGGGCGGGGGGGCACCGATACGCAATATTTT.

This clone appeared a few times. The rearrangement uses TRBV5-1 and TRBJ2-1; 12 bases align to TRBD2. Germline-derived CDR1 and CDR2 are SGHRS and YFSETQ. This CDR3 comprises 18 residues. Trimming at V came to 0 bases and at J to 8 bases, leaving 12 bases not matched to a gene. CDR3 sequence: CASSLGLAGDGAVDEQFF. The CDR3 bases are TGCGCCAGCAGCTTGGGACTAGCGGGAGACGGAGCGGTGGATGAGCAGTTCTTC.

The CDR3 loop reads CASSPRQSTNYGYTF. The CDR3 DNA sequence: TGTGCCAGCAGCCCCCGACAGTCGACCAACTATGGCTACACCTTC. The chain joins TRBV9 to TRBJ1-2; a possible D gene is TRBD1 (5 bases). Trimming cost V 4 bases and J 2 bases, with 15 bases left between them. The V gene's germline CDR1 is SGDLS and CDR2 YYNGEE. The CDR3 runs to 15 residues.

This chain uses TRBV9 with TRBJ2-1, with D tentatively TRBD1 (5 bases). Germline lookup yields CDR1 SGDLS and CDR2 YYNGEE. This CDR3 comprises 16 residues. With 1 base removed from V and 4 bases from J, the gap between germline ends came to 15 bases. CDR3 amino acids: CASSVRTTQPYNEQFF. The CDR3 DNA is TGTGCCAGCAGCGTACGGACAACCCAGCCATACAATGAGCAGTTCTTC.

This chain uses TRBV6-2 or TRBV6-3 with TRBJ2-2, with 7 bases fitting TRBD1. The CDR3 extends over 16 amino acids. After removal of 0 bases from V and 5 bases from J, the junction contained 6 bases not matched to a gene. Germline V CDR1 and CDR2: MNHEY, SVGEGT. Here the CDR3 reads CASSYSSGQPTGELFF. CDR3 sequence (DNA): TGTGCCAGCAGTTACTCCTCGGGACAGCCTACCGGGGAGCTGTTTTTT.

This clone turned up a few times. The V call is TRBV18, the J call TRBJ1-1; perhaps TRBD1 as D (5 bases). Germline V gene data show CDR1 as KGHSH and CDR2 as LQKENI. V was cut by 6 bases and J by 7 bases, with 9 bases left in between. This CDR3 spans 11 amino acids. The CDR3 is CASSQGIEAFF. The CDR3 coding sequence is TGTGCCAGCTCTCAGGGAATTGAAGCTTTCTTT.

For the CDR3, the DNA is TGTGCCAGCAGCCGACAGGGATCCGATACGCAGTATTTT. Amino acid sequence: CASSRQGSDTQYF. The chain is built from TRBV3-1 (or the pseudogene TRBV3-2) and TRBJ2-3, with TRBD1 matching over 7 bases. The CDR3 totals 13 residues. Losses at the gene ends were 4 bases for V and 6 bases for J; bases not matched to a gene: 4. Germline CDR1 reads LGHDT; CDR2 reads YNNKEL (reference sequence).